One sample yielded the 21 T cell receptor beta chains listed below, sequenced in a study of OX40 agonist ivuxolimab in advanced cancers. Libraries were built with the immunoSEQ multiplex PCR assay. Imported from immuneACCESS, the table was reduced by TCRdb to in-frame sequences with V and J called. These copies leave out some clones; in studies compared against another copy, an unresolved V gene accounts for under half, and the cause of the remainder is not known. This sample holds about 90,000 clones; around nine tenths were observed only once. The top ten hold approximately 1.5% of the sample. The material sequenced was CD4+ or CD8+ T cells sorted from blood, taken in a trial of the OX40 agonist ivuxolimab. Source of these receptors: an adult with an advanced solid tumor such as melanoma, head and neck, liver or kidney cancer.

The rearrangement uses TRBV19 and TRBJ1-3; D unresolved. The CDR3 runs 15 residues. Germline V gene lookup returns CDR1 LNHDA and CDR2 SQIVND (reference sequence). Trimming took off 10 bases at V and 2 bases at J, with 18 bases between the two ends. CDR3: CATQSSERAGNTIYF. CDR3 nucleotide sequence: TGTGCCACCCAGTCGTCGGAAAGGGCTGGAAACACCATATATTTT.

This clone was detected once. V is TRBV6-6 and J is TRBJ2-7; 9 nucleotides agree with TRBD1. V was clipped by 5 bases and J by 1 base; unmatched bases: 3. The CDR3 has 14 amino acids. Germline V CDR1 and CDR2: MNHNY, SVGAGI (reference sequence). The CDR3 region has the DNA TGTGCCAGCAGTATGGGGACAGGGTCCTACGAGCAGTACTTC. This gives the protein CASSMGTGSYEQYF.

This chain uses TRBV9 with TRBJ1-1; tentative D call: TRBD1 (6 bases). Looked up from germline, CDR1 is SGDLS and CDR2 is YYNGEE. The CDR3 consists of 15 residues. The V gene lost 2 bases and the J gene lost 7 bases, with 18 bases spanning the gap. The CDR3 DNA reads TGTGCCAGCAGCGTCAAGTCAGGGGATAGTAGTGAAGCTTTCTTT. Its translation: CASSVKSGDSSEAFF.

The genes are TRBV9 and TRBJ2-1; possibly TRBD2 for D (6 bases). CDR1 and CDR2 from the germline V gene are SGDLS and YYNGEE. There are 16 residues in the CDR3. The germline V and J ends were trimmed by 0 bases and 6 bases, with 16 bases remaining between them. CDR3 in amino acids: CASSVGAGGEGNEQFF. The CDR3 bases are TGTGCCAGCAGCGTAGGCGCAGGAGGGGAAGGCAATGAGCAGTTCTTC.

This chain uses TRBV5-4 with TRBJ2-2, with D uncertain. Germline-derived CDR1 and CDR2 are SGHNT and YYREEE (reference sequence). V gave up 4 bases and J gave up 3 bases, with 16 bases separating them. The CDR3 length is 16 residues. CDR3 DNA: TGTGCCAGCAGCCAAGATAAGGCCGACTACACCGGGGAGCTGTTTTTT. Residues: CASSQDKADYTGELFF.

V usage is TRBV4-3 and J usage is TRBJ1-2; D unresolved. Germline CDR1 LGHNA, CDR2 YSLEER. V was shortened by 1 base and J by 4 bases, with 10 bases between the two germline ends. There are 14 residues in the CDR3. The CDR3 coding sequence is TGCGCCAGCAGCCAAGTTTCCCAGGCCTATGGCTACACCTTC. Amino acids: CASSQVSQAYGYTF.

The chain uses TRBV19 and TRBJ2-5; 12 nucleotides line up with TRBD2. Germline values: CDR1 LNHDA, CDR2 SQIVND (reference sequence). The CDR3 has 16 residues. After removal of 5 bases from V and 1 base from J, the junction contained 5 bases not matched to a gene. In DNA form, the CDR3 reads TGTGCCAGTAGTCTGACTAGCGGGAGAGGCCAAGAGACCCAGTACTTC. It encodes CASSLTSGRGQETQYF.

V and J are TRBV18 and TRBJ1-2, with D perhaps TRBD1 (5 bases). This CDR3 contains 15 residues. Trimming cost V 2 bases and J 2 bases, with 12 bases left between them. The germline CDR1 and CDR2 sequences are KGHSH and LQKENI. The CDR3 is CASSPARDQNYGYTF. The DNA for the CDR3 is TGTGCCAGCTCACCAGCCAGGGATCAGAACTATGGCTACACCTTC.

The chain links TRBV6-1 to TRBJ2-3; D is possibly TRBD1 (6 bases). V was clipped by 4 bases and J by 1 base, with 15 bases between them. Per germline, CDR1 MNHNS and CDR2 SASEGT. This CDR3 region has 16 residues. CDR3 nucleotide sequence: TGTGCCAGCAGTGGAAACAGGGACAAGGGCACAGATACGCAGTATTTT. The encoded protein is CASSGNRDKGTDTQYF.

V usage is TRBV2 and J usage is TRBJ1-6; D ambiguous. Deletions cut 0 bases from V and 8 bases from J, with 8 bases between. The CDR3 covers 14 residues. The germline V gene encodes CDR1 SNHLY and CDR2 FYNNEI. CDR3 region: CASSEALQDSPLHF. The DNA for the CDR3 is TGTGCCAGCAGTGAAGCGCTTCAGGATTCACCCCTCCACTTT.

The gene calls are TRBV4-1 and TRBJ2-6, with 9 bases matching TRBD2. CDR1 and CDR2 from the germline V gene are MGHRA and YSYEKL. With V trimmed by 4 bases and J by 0 bases, 10 bases remained unmatched. The CDR3 has 19 amino acids. Written as DNA, the CDR3 is TGCGCCAGCAGCCCGCGGGGCGGGAGGGCGAGCTCTGGGGCCAACGTCCTGACTTTC. Translating it yields CASSPRGGRASSGANVLTF.

The chain recombines TRBV6-6 with TRBJ2-5, with 9 bases matching TRBD2. Germline assignment: CDR1 MNHNY and CDR2 SVGAGI (reference sequence). The CDR3 runs to 15 residues. Trimming took 6 bases from V and 2 from J; bases not matched to a gene: 7. For the CDR3, the DNA is TGTGCCAGCAGAGTAGCGGGAGTTGGGCAAGAGACCCAGTACTTC. This sequence encodes CASRVAGVGQETQYF.

The rearrangement uses TRBV4-1 and TRBJ2-3; perhaps TRBD1 as D (5 bases). V was pared by 0 bases and J by 2 bases, with 9 bases between. The CDR3 totals 15 residues. In germline, CDR1 is MGHRA, CDR2 YSYEKL. The CDR3, as DNA: TGCGCCAGCAGCCAAGATGGGGCGACCACAGATACGCAGTATTTT. Amino acid sequence: CASSQDGATTDTQYF.

The chain is built from TRBV18 and TRBJ2-5, with D unclear. Germline V gene sequence: CDR1 KGHSH, CDR2 LQKENI. Between the trimmed V and J ends, which lost 3 bases and 1 base, there was a span of 12 bases. This CDR3 comprises 15 residues. This chain's CDR3 is CASSPLGPPQETQYF. The CDR3, as DNA: TGTGCCAGCTCACCCCTAGGGCCTCCCCAAGAGACCCAGTACTTC.

The CDR3 DNA follows: TGTGCCAGCAGTTTGACAGACTCCAGACAGCCCCAGCATTTT. This sequence encodes CASSLTDSRQPQHF. The chain combines TRBV2 with TRBJ1-5, with a possible D match to TRBD1 (5 bases). Per germline, CDR1 SNHLY and CDR2 FYNNEI. This CDR3 is built from 14 residues. Trimming removed 5 bases at V and 7 bases at J, with 15 bases between.

V usage is TRBV19 and J usage is TRBJ2-1; a possible D gene is TRBD1 (5 bases). Germline V gene data show CDR1 as LNHDA and CDR2 as SQIVND (reference sequence). V was shortened by 5 bases and J by 9 bases, with 20 bases between the two germline ends. This CDR3 is built from 15 residues. The CDR3 nucleotides are TGTGCCAGTAGTTCTGACGGTAGGGGCTTCGGTGAGCAGTTCTTC. It encodes CASSSDGRGFGEQFF.

The gene calls are TRBV7-9 and TRBJ2-3, with TRBD2 matching over 12 bases. The trim removed 5 bases at V and 5 bases at J, leaving 8 bases unmatched. This CDR3 region has 16 residues. Germline CDR1 is SEHNR and CDR2 is FQNEAQ (reference sequence). DNA for the CDR3: TGTGCCAGCAGCCCGCAACTAGCGGGAGGCGGAGATACGCAGTATTTT. Its translation: CASSPQLAGGGDTQYF.

Written as DNA, the CDR3 is TGTGCCAGCAGCTTTACAGGGGGCGCCTCATCTGGAAACACCATATATTTT. Amino acids: CASSFTGGASSGNTIYF. This chain connects TRBV7-9 to TRBJ1-3; 9 positions match TRBD1. Looked up from germline, CDR1 is SEHNR and CDR2 is FQNEAQ (reference sequence). CDR3 length: 17 residues. V gave up 3 bases and J gave up 1 base; unmatched junction bases: 7. Looking up the rest from reference TRBV7-9 and TRBJ1-3 gives the full variable domain: DTGVSQNPRHKITKRGQNVTFRCDPISEHNRLYWYRQTLGQGPEFLTYFQNEAQLEKSRLLSDRFSAERPKGSFSTLEIQRTEQGDSAMYLCASSFTGGASSGNTIYFGEGSWLTVV.

The chain couples TRBV2 to TRBJ1-6; TRBD1 aligns across 8 bases. The germline gives CDR1 SNHLY, CDR2 FYNNEI. The length of the CDR3 is 16 residues. V was clipped by 6 bases and J by 7 bases; unmatched bases: 11. CDR3 DNA sequence: TGTGCCAGCAGCCCGACAGGGGTGCCATCCAATTCACCCCTCCACTTT. Translating gives CASSPTGVPSNSPLHF. Complete variable domain (other parts from reference TRBV2 and TRBJ1-6): EPEVTQTPSHQVTQMGQEVILRCVPISNHLYFYWYRQILGQKVEFLVSFYNNEISEKSEIFDDQFSVERPDGSNFTLKIRSTKLEDSAMYFCASSPTGVPSNSPLHFGNGTRLTVT.

The sample holds one count of this clone. The CDR3 nucleotides read TGTGCCAGCAGCCTACAGGGGAGCAATCAGCCCCAGCATTTT. Amino acids: CASSLQGSNQPQHF. The rearrangement links TRBV11-1 to TRBJ1-5, with TRBD1 matching 7 bases. The CDR3 runs to 14 residues. Germline trimming cut 5 bases from V and 1 base from J; bases unmatched to any gene: 2. CDR1 SGHAT and CDR2 FQDESV come from the germline V gene (reference sequence).

This clone was recorded at least ten times. The V and J genes are TRBV7-9 and TRBJ1-1; D perhaps matches TRBD1 (6 bases). Germline V gene data show CDR1 as SEHNR and CDR2 as FQNEAQ (reference sequence). The CDR3 loop spans 13 amino acids. Trimming removed 3 bases from V and 6 bases from J, with 11 bases in between. The CDR3 DNA reads TGTGCCAGCAGCTTTACAGGGAGGGCTGAAGCTTTCTTT. Translated, it gives CASSFTGRAEAFF. Based on the CDR3 plus reference TRBV7-9 and TRBJ1-1, the full variable domain is DTGVSQNPRHKITKRGQNVTFRCDPISEHNRLYWYRQTLGQGPEFLTYFQNEAQLEKSRLLSDRFSAERPKGSFSTLEIQRTEQGDSAMYLCASSFTGRAEAFFGQGTRLTVV.